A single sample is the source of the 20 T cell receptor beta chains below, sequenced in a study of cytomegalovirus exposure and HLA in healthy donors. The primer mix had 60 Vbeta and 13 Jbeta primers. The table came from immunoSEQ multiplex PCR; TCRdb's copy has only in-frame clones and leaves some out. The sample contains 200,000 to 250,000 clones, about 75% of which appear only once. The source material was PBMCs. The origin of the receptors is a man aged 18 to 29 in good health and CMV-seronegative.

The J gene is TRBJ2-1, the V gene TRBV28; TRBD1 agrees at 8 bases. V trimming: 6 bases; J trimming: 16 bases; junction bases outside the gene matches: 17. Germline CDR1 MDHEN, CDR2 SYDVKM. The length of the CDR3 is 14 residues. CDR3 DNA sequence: TGTGCCAGCAGGCTTCCCTTACAGGGGGACCCTTACTTCTTC. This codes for CASRLPLQGDPYFF.

The CDR3, as DNA: TGTGCCAGCAGTTTCGATCCTAGCGTAGCAGATACGCAGTATTTT. This translates into CASSFDPSVADTQYF. The chain joins TRBV28 to TRBJ2-3; weak D call: TRBD2 (6 bases). Germline loops: CDR1 MDHEN, CDR2 SYDVKM. V was shortened by 3 bases and J by 4 bases, with 14 bases between the two germline ends. This CDR3 has 15 residues.

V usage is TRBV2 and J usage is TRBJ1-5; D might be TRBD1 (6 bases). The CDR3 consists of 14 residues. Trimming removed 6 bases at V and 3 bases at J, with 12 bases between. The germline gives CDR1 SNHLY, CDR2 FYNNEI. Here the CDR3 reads CASRGDTSNQPQHF. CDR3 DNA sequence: TGTGCCAGCAGAGGGGACACATCCAATCAGCCCCAGCATTTT. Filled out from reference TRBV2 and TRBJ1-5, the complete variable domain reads EPEVTQTPSHQVTQMGQEVILRCVPISNHLYFYWYRQILGQKVEFLVSFYNNEISEKSEIFDDQFSVERPDGSNFTLKIRSTKLEDSAMYFCASRGDTSNQPQHFGDGTRLSIL.

The CDR3 DNA reads as TGTGCCAGCTCACCCGGGACAGCAACTAATGAAAAACTGTTTTTT. As protein: CASSPGTATNEKLFF. The V gene is TRBV18, the J gene TRBJ1-4; the match to TRBD1 covers 7 bases. Germline loops: CDR1 KGHSH, CDR2 LQKENI. The CDR3 has 15 amino acids. V shed 3 bases, J shed 0 bases, and the junction held 1 base outside the gene matches.

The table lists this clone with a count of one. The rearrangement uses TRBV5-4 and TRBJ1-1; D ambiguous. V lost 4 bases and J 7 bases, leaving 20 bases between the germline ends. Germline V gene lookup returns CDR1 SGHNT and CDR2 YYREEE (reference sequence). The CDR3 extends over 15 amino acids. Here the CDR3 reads CASSKGGTLPNEAFF. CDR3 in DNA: TGTGCCAGCAGCAAGGGAGGCACCCTGCCCAATGAAGCTTTCTTT.

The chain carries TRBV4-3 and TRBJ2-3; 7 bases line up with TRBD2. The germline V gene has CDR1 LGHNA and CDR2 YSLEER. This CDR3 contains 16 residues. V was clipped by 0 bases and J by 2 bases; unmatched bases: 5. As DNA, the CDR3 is TGCGCCAGCAGCCAAGAGATAGGACTAGTCACAGATACGCAGTATTTT. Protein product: CASSQEIGLVTDTQYF.

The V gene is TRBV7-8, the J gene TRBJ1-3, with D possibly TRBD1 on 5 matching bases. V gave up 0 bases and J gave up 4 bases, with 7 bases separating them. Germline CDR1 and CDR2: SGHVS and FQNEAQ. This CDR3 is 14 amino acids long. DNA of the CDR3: TGTGCCAGCAGCTTAGCCAGGGCAGGAAACACCATATATTTT. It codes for CASSLARAGNTIYF.

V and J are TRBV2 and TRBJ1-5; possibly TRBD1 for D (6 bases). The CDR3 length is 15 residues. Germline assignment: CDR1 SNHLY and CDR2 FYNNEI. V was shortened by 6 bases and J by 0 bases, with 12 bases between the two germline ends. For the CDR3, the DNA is TGTGCCAGCAGGGCAGGACAGAATAGCAATCAGCCCCAGCATTTT. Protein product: CASRAGQNSNQPQHF.

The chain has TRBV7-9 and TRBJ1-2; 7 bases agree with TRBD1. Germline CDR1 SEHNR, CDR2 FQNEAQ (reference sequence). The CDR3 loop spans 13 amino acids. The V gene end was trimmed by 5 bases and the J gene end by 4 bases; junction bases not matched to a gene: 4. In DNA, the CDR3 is TGTGCCAGCAGCCCGGGACAGACCTATGGCTACACCTTC. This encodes CASSPGQTYGYTF. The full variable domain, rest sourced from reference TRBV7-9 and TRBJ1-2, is DTGVSQNPRHKITKRGQNVTFRCDPISEHNRLYWYRQTLGQGPEFLTYFQNEAQLEKSRLLSDRFSAERPKGSFSTLEIQRTEQGDSAMYLCASSPGQTYGYTFGSGTRLTVV.

The CDR3 sequence: CASSLGVLSSYNEQFF. In DNA, the CDR3 is TGTGCCAGCAGCTTAGGGGTACTAAGCTCCTACAATGAGCAGTTCTTC. V gene TRBV7-8 combines with J gene TRBJ2-1; D is undetermined. The CDR3 runs 16 residues. Trimming left V 1 base short and J 0 bases short, with 10 bases between. Per the germline V gene, CDR1 is SGHVS and CDR2 is FQNEAQ.

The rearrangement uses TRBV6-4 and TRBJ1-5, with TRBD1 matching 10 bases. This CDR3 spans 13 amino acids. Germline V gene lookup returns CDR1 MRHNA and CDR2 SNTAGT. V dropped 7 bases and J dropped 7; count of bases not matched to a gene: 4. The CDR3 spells CASTGTGEQPQHF. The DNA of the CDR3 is TGTGCCAGCACCGGGACAGGGGAACAGCCCCAGCATTTT.

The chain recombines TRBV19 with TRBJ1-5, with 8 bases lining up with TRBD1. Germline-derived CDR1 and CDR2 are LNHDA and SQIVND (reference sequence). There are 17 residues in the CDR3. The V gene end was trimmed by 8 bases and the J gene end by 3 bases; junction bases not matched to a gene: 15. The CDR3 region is CASQVFGQGEINQPQHF. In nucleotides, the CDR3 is TGTGCCAGTCAGGTGTTTGGACAGGGAGAAATCAATCAGCCCCAGCATTTT.

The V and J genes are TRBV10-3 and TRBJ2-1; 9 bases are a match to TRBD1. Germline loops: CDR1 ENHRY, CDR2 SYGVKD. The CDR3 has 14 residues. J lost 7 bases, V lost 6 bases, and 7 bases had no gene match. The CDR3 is CAIRPGQGSNEQFF. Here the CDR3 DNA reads TGTGCCATCAGGCCGGGACAGGGTTCGAATGAGCAGTTCTTC.

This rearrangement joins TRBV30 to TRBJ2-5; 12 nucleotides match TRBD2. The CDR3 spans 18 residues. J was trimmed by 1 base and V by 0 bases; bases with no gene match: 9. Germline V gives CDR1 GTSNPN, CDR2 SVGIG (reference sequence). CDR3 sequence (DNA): TGTGCCTGGAGTGTCTCCCTCGGACTAGCGGGGTCCCAAGAGACCCAGTACTTC. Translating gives CAWSVSLGLAGSQETQYF. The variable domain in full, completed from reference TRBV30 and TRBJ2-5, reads SQTIHQWPATLVQPVGSPLSLECTVEGTSNPNLYWYRQAAGRGLQLLFYSVGIGQISSEVPQNLSASRPQDRQFILSSKKLLLSDSGFYLCAWSVSLGLAGSQETQYFGPGTRLLVL.

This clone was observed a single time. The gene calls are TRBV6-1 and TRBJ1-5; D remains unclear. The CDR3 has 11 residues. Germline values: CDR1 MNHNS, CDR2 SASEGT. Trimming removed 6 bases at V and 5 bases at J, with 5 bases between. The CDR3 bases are TGTGCCAGCAGCCAATATCAGCCCCAGCATTTT. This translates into CASSQYQPQHF.

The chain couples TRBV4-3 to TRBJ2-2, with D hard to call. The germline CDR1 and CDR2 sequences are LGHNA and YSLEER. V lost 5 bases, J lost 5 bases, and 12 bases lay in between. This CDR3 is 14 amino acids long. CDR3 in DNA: TGCGCCAGCAGCACGCACCCACTGACCGGGGAGCTGTTTTTT. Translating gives CASSTHPLTGELFF.

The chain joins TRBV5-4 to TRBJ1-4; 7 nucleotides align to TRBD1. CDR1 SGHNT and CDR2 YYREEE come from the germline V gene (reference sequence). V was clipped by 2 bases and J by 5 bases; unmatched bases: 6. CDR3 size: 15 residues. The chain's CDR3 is CASSLTGTANEKLFF. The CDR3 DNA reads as TGTGCCAGCAGCTTAACCGGGACAGCAAATGAAAAACTGTTTTTT.

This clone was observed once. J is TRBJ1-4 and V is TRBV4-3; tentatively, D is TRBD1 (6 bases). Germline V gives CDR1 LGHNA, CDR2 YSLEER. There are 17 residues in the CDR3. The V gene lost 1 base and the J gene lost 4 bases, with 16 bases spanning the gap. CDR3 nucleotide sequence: TGCGCCAGCAGCCAAGTCCTTCAGGGGTCTTTTAATGAAAAACTGTTTTTT. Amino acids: CASSQVLQGSFNEKLFF.

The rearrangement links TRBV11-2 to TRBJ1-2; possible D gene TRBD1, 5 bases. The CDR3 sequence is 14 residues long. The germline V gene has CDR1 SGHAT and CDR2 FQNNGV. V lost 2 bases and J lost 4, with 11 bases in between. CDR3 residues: CASSLHQGSYGYTF. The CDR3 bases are TGTGCCAGCAGCTTACATCAGGGCTCCTATGGCTACACCTTC.

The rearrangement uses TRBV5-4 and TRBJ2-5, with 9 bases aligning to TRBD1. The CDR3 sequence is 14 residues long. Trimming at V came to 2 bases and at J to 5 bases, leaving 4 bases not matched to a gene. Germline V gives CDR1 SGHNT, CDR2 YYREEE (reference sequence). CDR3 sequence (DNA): TGTGCCAGCAGCTTACAGGGGGCTGGGGAGACCCAGTACTTC. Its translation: CASSLQGAGETQYF.